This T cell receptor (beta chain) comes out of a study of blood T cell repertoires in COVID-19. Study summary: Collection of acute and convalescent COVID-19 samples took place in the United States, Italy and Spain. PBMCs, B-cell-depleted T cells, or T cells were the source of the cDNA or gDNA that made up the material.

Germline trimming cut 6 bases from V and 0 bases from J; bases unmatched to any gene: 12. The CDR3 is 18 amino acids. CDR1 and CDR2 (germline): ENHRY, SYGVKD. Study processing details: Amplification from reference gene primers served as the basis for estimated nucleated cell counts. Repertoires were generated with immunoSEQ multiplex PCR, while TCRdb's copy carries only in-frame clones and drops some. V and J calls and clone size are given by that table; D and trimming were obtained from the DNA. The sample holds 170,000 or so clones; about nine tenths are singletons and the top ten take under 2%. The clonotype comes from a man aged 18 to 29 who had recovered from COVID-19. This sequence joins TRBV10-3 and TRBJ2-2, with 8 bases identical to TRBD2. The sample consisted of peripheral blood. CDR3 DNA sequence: TGTGCCATCAGGGCCCTCGGGGGGGGAGACGCGAACACCGGGGAGCTGTTTTTT. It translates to CAIRALGGGDANTGELFF.